Listed here are 29 T cell receptor beta chains from one sample, sequenced in a study of OX40 agonist ivuxolimab in advanced cancers. Using immunoSEQ multiplex PCR, the repertoire was profiled, and TCRdb retains in-frame clones only, with some absent. The sample shows about 55,000 clones, around 85% of them seen only once. The sample was CD4+ or CD8+ T cells sorted from blood, taken in a trial of the OX40 agonist ivuxolimab. These receptor sequences come from an adult with an advanced solid tumor such as melanoma, head and neck, liver or kidney cancer.

The chain couples TRBV2 to TRBJ1-3; 11 bases align to TRBD1. The germline V gene encodes CDR1 SNHLY and CDR2 FYNNEI. The CDR3 totals 16 residues. Trimming at V came to 4 bases and at J to 1 base, leaving 3 bases not matched to a gene. DNA of the CDR3: TGTGCCAGCAGTGTGGGACAGGGGGAGTCTGGAAACACCATATATTTT. This translates into CASSVGQGESGNTIYF. The whole variable domain, remainder taken from reference TRBV2 and TRBJ1-3, is EPEVTQTPSHQVTQMGQEVILRCVPISNHLYFYWYRQILGQKVEFLVSFYNNEISEKSEIFDDQFSVERPDGSNFTLKIRSTKLEDSAMYFCASSVGQGESGNTIYFGEGSWLTVV.

This clone turned up a few times. The V call is TRBV6-5, the J call TRBJ1-1; 7 positions agree with TRBD1. Germline V CDR1 and CDR2: MNHEY, SVGAGI. The trim removed 2 bases at V and 11 bases at J, leaving 14 bases unmatched. This CDR3 is built from 15 residues. For the CDR3, the DNA is TGTGCCAGCAGTTACCCAAGACAGGGACAGTTGGAGGCTTTCTTT. This translates into CASSYPRQGQLEAFF.

This clone is classed as medium-sized (0.01 to 0.1%). This rearrangement joins TRBV2 to TRBJ2-7; D call uncertain. This CDR3 contains 12 residues. The V end lost 3 bases, the J end lost 3 bases, and 6 bases lay between the germline ends. The germline V gene encodes CDR1 SNHLY and CDR2 FYNNEI. The DNA of the CDR3 is TGTGCCAGCAGTGAGCCCGACTACGAGCAGTACTTC. Translated, it gives CASSEPDYEQYF.

By sample fraction, this clone is medium-sized. The rearrangement uses TRBV5-6 and TRBJ2-4, with unresolved D. Germline values: CDR1 SGHDT, CDR2 YYEEEE. The CDR3 loop spans 11 amino acids. With 4 bases removed from V and 12 bases from J, the gap between germline ends came to 11 bases. In nucleotides, the CDR3 is TGTGCCAGCAGCCAAGCAGAAGATCAGTACTTC. Its translation: CASSQAEDQYF.

The chain joins TRBV27 to TRBJ2-1; possible D gene TRBD1, 6 bases. The CDR3 loop spans 16 amino acids. Germline CDR1 MNHEY, CDR2 SMNVEV (reference sequence). Trimming removed 0 bases at V and 4 bases at J, with 13 bases between. In DNA form, the CDR3 reads TGTGCCAGCAGTTTATCGGGCAGGGGCCGATACAATGAGCAGTTCTTC. The encoded protein is CASSLSGRGRYNEQFF.

This chain links TRBV27 with TRBJ1-2; D remains unclear. The V gene's germline CDR1 is MNHEY and CDR2 SMNVEV (reference sequence). The CDR3 has 17 residues. Trimming removed 6 bases from V and 4 bases from J, with 24 bases in between. CDR3 in amino acids: CASRNLGKPVPIYGYTF. In DNA form, the CDR3 reads TGTGCCAGCAGAAACCTGGGCAAACCGGTCCCTATCTATGGCTACACCTTC.

The chain recombines TRBV4-2 with TRBJ1-5; no reliable D call. Germline V lookup: CDR1 LGHNA, CDR2 YNFKEQ. V was clipped by 0 bases and J by 7 bases, with 13 bases between them. The CDR3 has 15 residues. The chain's CDR3 is CASSQEVAVYQPQHF. In DNA form, the CDR3 reads TGTGCCAGCAGCCAAGAGGTGGCAGTCTACCAGCCCCAGCATTTT.

The chain is built from TRBV5-6 and TRBJ2-5, with D unresolved. CDR1 is SGHDT and CDR2 is YYEEEE in the germline V gene. This CDR3 has 13 amino acids. V gave up 3 bases and J gave up 2 bases, with 8 bases separating them. DNA for the CDR3: TGTGCCAGCAGCTGGGGTTCACAAGAGACCCAGTACTTC. Translated, it gives CASSWGSQETQYF.

This rearrangement joins TRBV27 to TRBJ1-2, with D unresolved. Germline loops: CDR1 MNHEY, CDR2 SMNVEV (reference sequence). This CDR3 has 13 amino acids. V was clipped by 2 bases and J by 4 bases, with 8 bases between them. The CDR3 sequence: CASSLPDGYGYTF. The CDR3 DNA reads as TGTGCCAGCAGTTTACCAGACGGCTATGGCTACACCTTC.

This clone has at least ten counts. J is TRBJ2-3 and V is TRBV19; TRBD2 might be the D (6 bases). This CDR3 contains 15 residues. CDR1 LNHDA and CDR2 SQIVND come from the germline V gene (reference sequence). Trimming cost V 6 bases and J 2 bases, with 15 bases left between them. The CDR3 loop reads CASSLLQDYTDTQYF. In DNA, the CDR3 is TGTGCCAGTAGCCTCCTCCAGGACTACACAGATACGCAGTATTTT.

The rearrangement links TRBV27 to TRBJ1-2, with no clear D. The CDR3 is 8 amino acids. Germline CDR1 reads MNHEY; CDR2 reads SMNVEV (reference sequence). The V gene lost 9 bases and the J gene lost 7 bases, with 3 bases spanning the gap. The CDR3 protein is CASSGYTF. The CDR3, as DNA: TGTGCCAGTAGTGGCTACACCTTC.

A few counts support this clone. The J gene is TRBJ1-1, the V gene TRBV4-1, with unresolved D. Germline CDR1 MGHRA, CDR2 YSYEKL. Trimming took off 1 base at V and 4 bases at J, with 1 base between the two ends. The CDR3 contains 11 residues. CDR3 region: CASSQVTEAFF. CDR3 sequence (DNA): TGCGCCAGCAGCCAAGTCACTGAAGCTTTCTTT.

This clone was picked up a small number of times. The rearrangement joins TRBV5-6 to TRBJ1-2; D not resolved. Trimming cost V 0 bases and J 2 bases, with 5 bases left between them. This CDR3 has 13 amino acids. Per germline, CDR1 SGHDT and CDR2 YYEEEE. In DNA, the CDR3 is TGTGCCAGCAGCTTGGTGGAAAACTATGGCTACACCTTC. It codes for CASSLVENYGYTF.

As to this clone: This specimen includes other DNA sequences encoding the same CDR3. The chain links TRBV29-1 to TRBJ1-1; D not resolved. There are 11 residues in the CDR3. Trimming stripped 3 bases from V and 0 bases from J, with 2 bases between. The V gene's germline CDR1 is SQVTM and CDR2 ANQGSEA. The CDR3 DNA is TGCAGCGTTGATGTGAACACTGAAGCTTTCTTT. Protein sequence: CSVDVNTEAFF. Combining the CDR3 with reference TRBV29-1 and TRBJ1-1 gives the whole variable domain SAVISQKPSRDICQRGTSLTIQCQVDSQVTMMFWYRQQPGQSLTLIATANQGSEATYESGFVIDKFPISRPNLTFSTLTVSNMSPEDSSIYLCSVDVNTEAFFGQGTRLTVV.

The chain recombines TRBV27 with TRBJ2-1; the D gene is possibly TRBD2 (6 bases). Trimming took off 0 bases at V and 4 bases at J, with 22 bases between the two ends. Germline V gene data show CDR1 as MNHEY and CDR2 as SMNVEV (reference sequence). This CDR3 spans 19 amino acids. CDR3 nucleotide sequence: TGTGCCAGCAGTTTATCAGGCCCCGGGGGTGGACACGGATACAATGAGCAGTTCTTC. It yields the protein CASSLSGPGGGHGYNEQFF.

V gene TRBV5-4 combines with J gene TRBJ1-2; D gene uncertain. From germline, CDR1 is SGHNT and CDR2 YYREEE (reference sequence). This CDR3 region has 13 residues. V was clipped by 1 base and J by 5 bases, with 9 bases between them. The CDR3 nucleotides are TGTGCCAGCAGCTTGTTTTCGGGTTATGGCTACACCTTC. As protein: CASSLFSGYGYTF.

The chain has TRBV6-5 and TRBJ2-6; D is unclear. V lost 3 bases, J lost 2 bases, and 2 bases lay in between. Germline V gives CDR1 MNHEY, CDR2 SVGAGI. The length of the CDR3 is 13 residues. CDR3 sequence (DNA): TGTGCCAGCAGTTATACTGGGGCCAACGTCCTGACTTTC. This codes for CASSYTGANVLTF.

The CDR3 nucleotides read TGTGCCAGCAGCCAAGGCGGGAACACTGAAGCTTTCTTT. Its protein product is CASSQGGNTEAFF. The rearrangement joins TRBV14 to TRBJ1-1; D unresolved. This CDR3 has 13 residues. Germline V lookup: CDR1 SGHDN, CDR2 FVKESK. Trimming shortened V by 1 base and J by 1 base, and 4 bases separated the two germline ends. The full variable domain, its missing parts supplied by reference TRBV14 and TRBJ1-1, is EAGVTQFPSHSVIEKGQTVTLRCDPISGHDNLYWYRRVMGKEIKFLLHFVKESKQDESGMPNNRFLAERTGGTYSTLKVQPAELEDSGVYFCASSQGGNTEAFFGQGTRLTVV.

Written as DNA, the CDR3 is TGTGCCAGCAGCTTGGTGGGCCAAGCTAACTATGGCTACACCTTC. Its protein is CASSLVGQANYGYTF. The chain combines TRBV5-6 with TRBJ1-2; D gene unclear. The CDR3 spans 15 residues. V was cut by 0 bases and J by 0 bases, with 9 bases left in between. Germline CDR1 is SGHDT and CDR2 is YYEEEE.

The table lists this clone with a count of one. This chain links TRBV9 with TRBJ1-6, with a possible D match to TRBD1 (5 bases). The germline V gene encodes CDR1 SGDLS and CDR2 YYNGEE. The CDR3 is 16 amino acids. The germline V and J ends were trimmed by 0 bases and 6 bases, with 13 bases remaining between them. CDR3 nucleotide sequence: TGTGCCAGCAGCGTAGGGGAGGGACCCGGTAATTCACCCCTCCACTTT. Protein sequence: CASSVGEGPGNSPLHF. The full variable domain, with the rest looked up from reference TRBV9 and TRBJ1-6, is DSGVTQTPKHLITATGQRVTLRCSPRSGDLSVYWYQQSLDQGLQFLIQYYNGEERAKGNILERFSAQQFPDLHSELNLSSLELGDSALYFCASSVGEGPGNSPLHFGNGTRLTVT.

The chain is built from TRBV28 and TRBJ2-3, with D unclear. V lost 6 bases, J lost 4 bases, and 23 bases lay in between. Germline CDR1 and CDR2: MDHEN and SYDVKM. This CDR3 is built from 17 residues. CDR3 coding DNA: TGTGCCAGCAGCCCACGGAACATGGGCGCAGGACCAGATACGCAGTATTTT. It specifies CASSPRNMGAGPDTQYF.

V is TRBV29-1 and J is TRBJ2-7; possibly TRBD2 for D (5 bases). Germline V CDR1 and CDR2: SQVTM, ANQGSEA. The CDR3 extends over 14 amino acids. Trimming stripped 0 bases from V and 5 bases from J, with 14 bases between. The CDR3 protein is CSVEDGGNGDEQYF. The CDR3 DNA is TGCAGCGTTGAAGATGGAGGAAATGGAGACGAGCAGTACTTC.

V and J are TRBV7-3 and TRBJ1-3, with unresolved D. This CDR3 has 14 residues. Germline CDR1 SGHTA, CDR2 FQGTGA. Trimming cost V 2 bases and J 0 bases, with 5 bases left between them. CDR3 in DNA: TGTGCCAGCAGCTTAGGCATCTCTGGAAACACCATATATTTT. As protein: CASSLGISGNTIYF.

By proportion, this clone is medium-sized. V is TRBV29-1 and J is TRBJ1-3; D gene uncertain. Per the germline V gene, CDR1 is SQVTM and CDR2 is ANQGSEA. V dropped 6 bases and J dropped 6 bases, with 6 bases sitting between them. The length of the CDR3 is 10 residues. This chain's CDR3 is CSVQENTIYF. The CDR3 DNA reads TGCAGCGTCCAGGAAAACACCATATATTTT.

V usage is TRBV5-6 and J usage is TRBJ2-1, with TRBD1 as a possible D gene (6 bases). The germline gives CDR1 SGHDT, CDR2 YYEEEE. Trimming left V 5 bases short and J 0 bases short, with 15 bases between. The CDR3 length is 16 residues. The DNA of the CDR3 is TGTGCCAGCAGGAGAGAGGGGGTTAGCTCCTACAATGAGCAGTTCTTC. Protein: CASRREGVSSYNEQFF.

This clone qualifies as medium-sized. The chain couples TRBV6-1 to TRBJ2-7, with TRBD2 identical over 12 bases. The CDR3 length is 14 residues. Germline V CDR1 and CDR2: MNHNS, SASEGT. The ends lost 6 bases at V and 7 bases at J; junction bases unmatched: 7. The CDR3 spells CASRTLAGGPEQYF. The CDR3 region has the DNA TGTGCCAGCAGGACCCTAGCGGGGGGGCCAGAGCAGTACTTC.

The gene calls are TRBV11-2 and TRBJ2-7; possible D gene TRBD2, 6 bases. The CDR3 has 15 residues. Trimming shortened V by 3 bases and J by 3 bases, and 15 bases separated the two germline ends. The germline V gene encodes CDR1 SGHAT and CDR2 FQNNGV. CDR3 sequence: CASSLSGGNLYEQYF. CDR3 nucleotide sequence: TGTGCCAGCAGCTTGAGTGGGGGGAACCTCTACGAGCAGTACTTC. Looking up the rest from reference TRBV11-2 and TRBJ2-7 gives the full variable domain: EAGVAQSPRYKIIEKRQSVAFWCNPISGHATLYWYQQILGQGPKLLIQFQNNGVVDDSQLPKDRFSAERLKGVDSTLKIQPAKLEDSAVYLCASSLSGGNLYEQYFGPGTRLTVT.

This chain connects TRBV9 to TRBJ2-5; weak D call: TRBD1 (6 bases). CDR1 and CDR2 from the germline V gene are SGDLS and YYNGEE. Trimming took off 3 bases at V and 1 base at J, with 13 bases between the two ends. The CDR3 has 15 amino acids. CDR3 nucleotides: TGTGCCAGCAGCGCCGGGACATCCTCCCAAGAGACCCAGTACTTC. Residues: CASSAGTSSQETQYF.

V and J are TRBV27 and TRBJ2-7, with TRBD1 matching 7 bases. Trimming cost V 6 bases and J 0 bases; bases outside gene matches: 5. This CDR3 has 14 amino acids. Germline V gene sequence: CDR1 MNHEY, CDR2 SMNVEV (reference sequence). The chain's CDR3 is CASRDRFSSYEQYF. CDR3 DNA: TGTGCCAGCAGGGACAGGTTTTCCTCCTACGAGCAGTACTTC.